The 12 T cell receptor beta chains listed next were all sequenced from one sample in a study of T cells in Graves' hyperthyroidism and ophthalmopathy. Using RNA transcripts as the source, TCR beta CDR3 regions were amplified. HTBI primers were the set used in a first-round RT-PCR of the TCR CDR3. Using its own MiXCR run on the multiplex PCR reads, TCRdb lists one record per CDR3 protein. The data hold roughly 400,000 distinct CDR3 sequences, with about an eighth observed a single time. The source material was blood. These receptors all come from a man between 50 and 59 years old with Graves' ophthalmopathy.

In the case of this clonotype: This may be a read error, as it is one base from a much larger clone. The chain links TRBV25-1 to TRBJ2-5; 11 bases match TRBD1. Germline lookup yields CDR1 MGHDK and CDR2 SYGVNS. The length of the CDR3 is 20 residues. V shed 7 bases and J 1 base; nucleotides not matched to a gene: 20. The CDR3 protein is CASNDRRGIWGQGGQETQYF. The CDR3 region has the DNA TGTGCCAGCAATGATCGGCGAGGAATTTGGGGACAGGGGGGCCAAGAGACCCAGTACTTC.

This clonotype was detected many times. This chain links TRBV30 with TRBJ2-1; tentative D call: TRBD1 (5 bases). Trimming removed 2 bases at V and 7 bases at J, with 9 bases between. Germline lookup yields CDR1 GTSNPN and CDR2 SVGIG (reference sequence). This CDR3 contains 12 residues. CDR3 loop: CAWSLAGNEQFF. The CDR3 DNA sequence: TGTGCCTGGAGTCTCGCAGGGAATGAGCAGTTCTTC.

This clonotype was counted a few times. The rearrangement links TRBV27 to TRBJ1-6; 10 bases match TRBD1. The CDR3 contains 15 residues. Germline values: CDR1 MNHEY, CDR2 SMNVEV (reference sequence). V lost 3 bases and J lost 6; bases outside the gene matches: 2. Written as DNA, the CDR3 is TGTGCCAGCAGTTTGGACAGGGGGATTAATTCACCCCTCCACTTT. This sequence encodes CASSLDRGINSPLHF.

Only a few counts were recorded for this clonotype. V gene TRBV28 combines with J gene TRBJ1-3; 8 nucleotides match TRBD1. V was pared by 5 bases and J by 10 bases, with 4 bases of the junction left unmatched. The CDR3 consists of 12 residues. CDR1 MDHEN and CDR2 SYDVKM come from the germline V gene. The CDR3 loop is CASSQGAGTIYF. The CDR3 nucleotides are TGTGCCAGCAGTCAGGGGGCCGGGACCATATATTTT.

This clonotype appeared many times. CDR3: CASSWGTGGNEQFF. As DNA, the CDR3 is TGTGCCAGCAGTTGGGGGACAGGGGGCAATGAGCAGTTCTTC. The chain carries TRBV2 and TRBJ2-1; 11 bases agree with TRBD1. The CDR3 has 14 residues. The ends lost 5 bases at V and 6 bases at J; junction bases unmatched: 3. The germline V gene encodes CDR1 SNHLY and CDR2 FYNNEI.

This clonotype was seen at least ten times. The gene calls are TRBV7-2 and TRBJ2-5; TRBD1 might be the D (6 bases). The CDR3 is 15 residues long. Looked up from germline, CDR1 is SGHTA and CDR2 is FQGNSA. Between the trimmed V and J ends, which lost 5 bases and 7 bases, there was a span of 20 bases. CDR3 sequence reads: CASSRSGTATGTQYF. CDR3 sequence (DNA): TGTGCCAGCAGCCGATCGGGGACCGCGACAGGGACCCAGTACTTC.

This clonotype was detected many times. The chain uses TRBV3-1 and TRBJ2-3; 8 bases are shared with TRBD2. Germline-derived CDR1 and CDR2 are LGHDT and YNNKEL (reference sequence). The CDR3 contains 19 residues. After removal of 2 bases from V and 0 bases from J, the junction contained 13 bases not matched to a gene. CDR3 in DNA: TGTGCCAGCAGCCAACGTCCTCTAGCGGGCGTACTAAGCACAGATACGCAGTATTTT. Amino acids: CASSQRPLAGVLSTDTQYF.

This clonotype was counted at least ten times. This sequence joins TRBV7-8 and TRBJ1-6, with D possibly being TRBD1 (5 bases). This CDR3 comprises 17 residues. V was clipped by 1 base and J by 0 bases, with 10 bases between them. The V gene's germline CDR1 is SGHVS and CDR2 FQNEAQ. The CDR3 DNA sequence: TGTGCCAGCAGCTTAGACGGGGGGAGCTCCTATAATTCACCCCTCCACTTT. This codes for CASSLDGGSSYNSPLHF.

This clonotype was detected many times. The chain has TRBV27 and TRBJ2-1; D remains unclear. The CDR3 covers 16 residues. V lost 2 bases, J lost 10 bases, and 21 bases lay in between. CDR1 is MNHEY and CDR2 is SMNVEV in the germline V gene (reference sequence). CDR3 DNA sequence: TGTGCCAGCAGTTTAGAAGCAGTTGGGTTGGCAATGGAGCAGTTCTTC. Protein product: CASSLEAVGLAMEQFF.

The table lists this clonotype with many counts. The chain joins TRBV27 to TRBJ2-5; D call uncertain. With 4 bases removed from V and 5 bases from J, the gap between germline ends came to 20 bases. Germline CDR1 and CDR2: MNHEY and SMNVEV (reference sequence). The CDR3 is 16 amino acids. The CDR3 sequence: CASSSSGSRLRETQYF. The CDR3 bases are TGTGCCAGCAGTTCCTCCGGGTCCAGGCTACGGGAGACCCAGTACTTC.

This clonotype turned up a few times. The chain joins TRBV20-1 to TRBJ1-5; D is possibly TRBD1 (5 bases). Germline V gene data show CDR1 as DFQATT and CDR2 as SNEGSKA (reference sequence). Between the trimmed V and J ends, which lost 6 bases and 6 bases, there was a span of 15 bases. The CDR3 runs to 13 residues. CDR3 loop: CSAMWGVGQPQHF. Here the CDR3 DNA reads TGCAGTGCCATGTGGGGGGTGGGTCAGCCCCAGCATTTT.

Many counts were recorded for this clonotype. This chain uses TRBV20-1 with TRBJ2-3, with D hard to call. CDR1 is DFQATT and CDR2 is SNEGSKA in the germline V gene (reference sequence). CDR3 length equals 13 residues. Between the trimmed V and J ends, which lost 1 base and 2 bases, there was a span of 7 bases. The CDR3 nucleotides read TGCAGTGCTAGAGGGAGTCCCACAGATACGCAGTATTTT. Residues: CSARGSPTDTQYF.